The T cell receptor (beta chain) described here comes from a study of T-cell memory formation after mild COVID-19. CDR1 LNHNV and CDR2 YYDKDF come from the germline V gene (reference sequence). Trimming stripped 0 bases from V and 0 bases from J, with 9 bases between. There are 16 residues in the CDR3. TCRdb analysed the 5' RACE reads with MiXCR anew, one entry per CDR3 protein. The sample lists a few hundred thousand distinct CDR3 sequences, over 11% occurring once. This clonotype was found many times. Material for sequencing was PBMCs or a T cell subset sorted from them (not recorded which). The origin of this receptor is a man aged 18 to 30 who had mild COVID-19 (a few samples of this study predate the infection). Cell type and time point are not known. This chain uses TRBV15 with TRBJ1-5; D remains ambiguous. The CDR3 protein is CATSRDPQHSNQPQHF. Written as DNA, the CDR3 is TGTGCCACCAGCAGAGATCCACAGCATAGCAATCAGCCCCAGCATTTT. Variable domain in full (rest from reference TRBV15 and TRBJ1-5): DAMVIQNPRYQVTQFGKPVTLSCSQTLNHNVMYWYQQKSSQAPKLLFHYYDKDFNNEADTPDNFQSRRPNTSFCFLDIRSPGLGDTAMYLCATSRDPQHSNQPQHFGDGTRLSIL.